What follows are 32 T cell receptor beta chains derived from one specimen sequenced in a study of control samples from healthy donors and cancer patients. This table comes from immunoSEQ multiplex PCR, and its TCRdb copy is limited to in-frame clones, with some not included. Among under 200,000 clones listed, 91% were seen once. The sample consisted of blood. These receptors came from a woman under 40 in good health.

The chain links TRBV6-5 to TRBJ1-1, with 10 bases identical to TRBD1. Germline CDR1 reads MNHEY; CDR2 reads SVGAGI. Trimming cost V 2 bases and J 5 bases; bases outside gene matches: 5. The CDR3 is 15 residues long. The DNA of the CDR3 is TGTGCCAGCAGTTACACCCTGGACAGGGGGACTGAAGCTTTCTTT. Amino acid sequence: CASSYTLDRGTEAFF.

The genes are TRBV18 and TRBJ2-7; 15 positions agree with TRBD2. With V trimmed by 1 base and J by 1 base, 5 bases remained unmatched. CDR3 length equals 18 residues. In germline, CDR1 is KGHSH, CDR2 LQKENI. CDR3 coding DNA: TGTGCCAGCTCACCACGGACTAGCGGGAGGGCCGGGTCCTACGAGCAGTACTTC. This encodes CASSPRTSGRAGSYEQYF.

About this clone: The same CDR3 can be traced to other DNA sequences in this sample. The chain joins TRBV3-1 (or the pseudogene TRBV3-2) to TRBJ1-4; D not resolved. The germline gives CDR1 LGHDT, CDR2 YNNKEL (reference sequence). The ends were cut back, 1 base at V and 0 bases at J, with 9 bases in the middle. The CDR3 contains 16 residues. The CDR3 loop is CASSQGRLATNEKLFF. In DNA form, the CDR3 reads TGTGCCAGCAGCCAAGGGCGACTTGCAACTAATGAAAAACTGTTTTTT.

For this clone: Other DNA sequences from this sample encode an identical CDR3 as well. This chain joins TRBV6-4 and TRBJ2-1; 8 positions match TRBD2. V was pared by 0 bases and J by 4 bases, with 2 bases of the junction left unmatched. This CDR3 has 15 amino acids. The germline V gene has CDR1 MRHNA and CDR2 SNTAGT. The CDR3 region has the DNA TGTGCCAGCAGTGACTCGGGCGGGGGGTACAATGAGCAGTTCTTC. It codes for CASSDSGGGYNEQFF.

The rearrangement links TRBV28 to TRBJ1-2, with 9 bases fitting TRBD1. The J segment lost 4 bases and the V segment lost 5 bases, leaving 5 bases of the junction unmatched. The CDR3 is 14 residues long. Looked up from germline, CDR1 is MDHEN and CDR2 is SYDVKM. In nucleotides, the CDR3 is TGTGCCAGCAGTCCACAGGGGGCAGGCTATGGCTACACCTTC. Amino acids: CASSPQGAGYGYTF.

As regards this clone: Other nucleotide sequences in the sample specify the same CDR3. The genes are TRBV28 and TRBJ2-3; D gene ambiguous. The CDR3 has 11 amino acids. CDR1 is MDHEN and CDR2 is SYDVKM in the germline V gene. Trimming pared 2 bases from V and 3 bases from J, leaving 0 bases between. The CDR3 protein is CASSLTDTQYF. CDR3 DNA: TGTGCCAGCAGTTTAACAGATACGCAGTATTTT.

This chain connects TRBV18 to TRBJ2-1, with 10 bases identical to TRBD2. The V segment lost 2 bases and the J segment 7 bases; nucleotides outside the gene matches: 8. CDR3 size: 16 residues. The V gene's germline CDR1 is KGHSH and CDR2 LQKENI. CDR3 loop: CASSPDSGRSKNEQFF. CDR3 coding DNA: TGTGCCAGCTCACCAGATAGCGGGAGGAGTAAAAATGAGCAGTTCTTC.

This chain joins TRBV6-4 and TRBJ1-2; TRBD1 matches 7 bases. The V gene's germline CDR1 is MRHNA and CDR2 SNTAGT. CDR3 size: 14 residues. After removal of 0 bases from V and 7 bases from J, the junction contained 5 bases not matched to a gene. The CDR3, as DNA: TGTGCCAGCAGTGACTCGGGATACAGGGGTGGCTACACCTTC. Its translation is CASSDSGYRGGYTF.

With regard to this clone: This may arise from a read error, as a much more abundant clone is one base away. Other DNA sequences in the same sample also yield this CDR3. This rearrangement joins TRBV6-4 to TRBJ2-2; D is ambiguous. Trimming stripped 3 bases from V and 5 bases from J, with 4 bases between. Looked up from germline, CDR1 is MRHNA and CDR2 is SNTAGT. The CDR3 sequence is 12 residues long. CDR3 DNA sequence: TGTGCCAGCAGTGAGGGAACCGGGGAGCTGTTTTTT. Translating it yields CASSEGTGELFF.

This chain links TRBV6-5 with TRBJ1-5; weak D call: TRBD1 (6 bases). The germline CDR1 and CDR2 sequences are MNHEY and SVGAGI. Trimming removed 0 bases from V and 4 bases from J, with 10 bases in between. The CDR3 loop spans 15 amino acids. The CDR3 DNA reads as TGTGCCAGCAGTTACTCGAATACAGGGAATCAGCCCCAGCATTTT. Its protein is CASSYSNTGNQPQHF.

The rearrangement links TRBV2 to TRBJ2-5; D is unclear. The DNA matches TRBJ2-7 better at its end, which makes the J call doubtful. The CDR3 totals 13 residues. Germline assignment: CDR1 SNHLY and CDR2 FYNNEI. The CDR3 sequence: CASSEASPYEQYF. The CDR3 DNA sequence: TGTGCCAGCAGTGAAGCGTCCCCATACGAGCAGTACTTC.

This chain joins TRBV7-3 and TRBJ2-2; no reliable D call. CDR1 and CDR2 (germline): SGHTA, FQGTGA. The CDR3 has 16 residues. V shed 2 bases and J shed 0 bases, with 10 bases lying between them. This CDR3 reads CASSLLSVTNTGELFF. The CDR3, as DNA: TGTGCCAGCAGCTTATTGTCGGTTACGAACACCGGGGAGCTGTTTTTT. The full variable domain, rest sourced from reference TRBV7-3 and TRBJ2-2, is GAGVSQTPSNKVTEKGKYVELRCDPISGHTALYWYRQSLGQGPEFLIYFQGTGAADDSGLPNDRFFAVRPEGSVSTLKIQRTERGDSAVYLCASSLLSVTNTGELFFGEGSRLTVL.

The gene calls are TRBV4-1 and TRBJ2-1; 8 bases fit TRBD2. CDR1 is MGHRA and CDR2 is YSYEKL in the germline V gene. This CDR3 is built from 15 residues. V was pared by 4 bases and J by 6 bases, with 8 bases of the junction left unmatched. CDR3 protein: CASSPGTSGSNEQFF. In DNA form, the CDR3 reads TGCGCCAGCAGCCCCGGGACTAGTGGGTCCAATGAGCAGTTCTTC.

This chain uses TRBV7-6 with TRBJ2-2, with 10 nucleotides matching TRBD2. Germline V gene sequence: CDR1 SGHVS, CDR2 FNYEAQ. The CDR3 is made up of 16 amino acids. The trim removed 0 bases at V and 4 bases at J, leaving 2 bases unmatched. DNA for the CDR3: TGTGCCAGCAGCTTAGCTAGCGGGAGGTCCACCGGGGAGCTGTTTTTT. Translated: CASSLASGRSTGELFF.

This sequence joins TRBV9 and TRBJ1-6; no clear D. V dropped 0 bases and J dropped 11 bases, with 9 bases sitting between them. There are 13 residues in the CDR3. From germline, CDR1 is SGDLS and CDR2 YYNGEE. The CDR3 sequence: CASSVAVGAPLHF. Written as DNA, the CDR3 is TGTGCCAGCAGCGTAGCCGTCGGGGCACCCCTCCACTTT.

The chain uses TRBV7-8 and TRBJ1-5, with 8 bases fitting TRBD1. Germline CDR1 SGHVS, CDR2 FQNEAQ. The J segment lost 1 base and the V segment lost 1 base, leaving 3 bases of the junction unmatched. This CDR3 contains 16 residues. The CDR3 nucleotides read TGTGCCAGCAGCTTAGACGACAGGGGAAGCAATCAGCCCCAGCATTTT. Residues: CASSLDDRGSNQPQHF.

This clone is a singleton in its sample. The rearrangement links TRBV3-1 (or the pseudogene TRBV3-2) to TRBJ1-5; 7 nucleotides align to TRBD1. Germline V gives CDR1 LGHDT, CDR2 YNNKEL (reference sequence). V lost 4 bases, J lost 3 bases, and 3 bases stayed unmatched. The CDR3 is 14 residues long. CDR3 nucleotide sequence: TGTGCCAGCAGCCCGACAGGGACCAATCAGCCCCAGCATTTT. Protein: CASSPTGTNQPQHF.

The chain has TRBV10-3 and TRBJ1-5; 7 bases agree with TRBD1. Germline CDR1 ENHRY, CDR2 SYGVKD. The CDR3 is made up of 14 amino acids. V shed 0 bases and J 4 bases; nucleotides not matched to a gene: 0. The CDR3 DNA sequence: TGTGCCATCAGTGAGTCGACAGGGAATCAGCCCCAGCATTTT. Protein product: CAISESTGNQPQHF.

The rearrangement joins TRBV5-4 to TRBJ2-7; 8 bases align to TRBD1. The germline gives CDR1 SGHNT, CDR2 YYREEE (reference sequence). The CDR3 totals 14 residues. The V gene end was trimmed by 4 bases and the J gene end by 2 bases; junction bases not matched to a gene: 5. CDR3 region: CASSIDRGAYEQYF. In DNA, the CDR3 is TGTGCCAGCAGCATCGACAGGGGTGCCTACGAGCAGTACTTC.

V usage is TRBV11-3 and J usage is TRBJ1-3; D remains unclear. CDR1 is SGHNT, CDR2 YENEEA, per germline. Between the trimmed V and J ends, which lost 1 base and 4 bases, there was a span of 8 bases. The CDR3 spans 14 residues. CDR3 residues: CASSLGGAGNTIYF. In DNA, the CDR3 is TGTGCCAGCAGCTTAGGGGGTGCCGGAAACACCATATATTTT.

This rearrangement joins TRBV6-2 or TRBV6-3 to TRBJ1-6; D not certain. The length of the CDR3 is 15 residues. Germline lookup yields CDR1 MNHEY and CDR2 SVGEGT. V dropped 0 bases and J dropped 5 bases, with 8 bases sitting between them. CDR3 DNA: TGTGCCAGCAGTTACTCCCCAGGAAATAATTCACCCCTCCACTTT. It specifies CASSYSPGNNSPLHF.

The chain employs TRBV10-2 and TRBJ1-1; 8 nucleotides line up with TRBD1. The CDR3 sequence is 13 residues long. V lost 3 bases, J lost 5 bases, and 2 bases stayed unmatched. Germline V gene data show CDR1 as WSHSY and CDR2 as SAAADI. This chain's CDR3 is CASSDRGQTEAFF. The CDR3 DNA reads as TGCGCCAGCAGTGACAGGGGGCAGACTGAAGCTTTCTTT.

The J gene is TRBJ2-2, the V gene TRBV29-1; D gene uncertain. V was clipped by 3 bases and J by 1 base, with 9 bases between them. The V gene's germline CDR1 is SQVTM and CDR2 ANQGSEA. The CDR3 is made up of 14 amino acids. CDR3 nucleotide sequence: TGCAGCGTTGAGGCCCTGAAGAACACCGGGGAGCTGTTTTTT. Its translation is CSVEALKNTGELFF.

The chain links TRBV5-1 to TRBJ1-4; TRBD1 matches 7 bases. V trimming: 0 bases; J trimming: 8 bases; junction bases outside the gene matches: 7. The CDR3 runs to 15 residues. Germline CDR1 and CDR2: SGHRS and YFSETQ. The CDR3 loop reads CASSLAPQGTEKLFF. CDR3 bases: TGCGCCAGCAGCTTGGCCCCACAGGGGACCGAAAAACTGTTTTTT.

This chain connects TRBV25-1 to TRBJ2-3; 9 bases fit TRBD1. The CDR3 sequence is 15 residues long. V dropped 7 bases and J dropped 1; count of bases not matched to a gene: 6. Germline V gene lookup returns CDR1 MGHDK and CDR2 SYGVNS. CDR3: CASMDRDRGTDTQYF. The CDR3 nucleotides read TGTGCCAGCATGGACCGGGACAGGGGCACAGATACGCAGTATTTT.

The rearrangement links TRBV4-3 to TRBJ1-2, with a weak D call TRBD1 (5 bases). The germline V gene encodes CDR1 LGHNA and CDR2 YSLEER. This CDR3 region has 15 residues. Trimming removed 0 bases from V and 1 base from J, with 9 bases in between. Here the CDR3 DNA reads TGCGCCAGCAGCCAAGATCCAGGGATTAACTATGGCTACACCTTC. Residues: CASSQDPGINYGYTF.

The CDR3, as DNA: TGTGCCAGCAGCTTGGATAGCAATCAGCCCCAGCATTTT. It specifies CASSLDSNQPQHF. This chain links TRBV5-4 with TRBJ1-5; D gene unclear. This CDR3 spans 13 amino acids. V dropped 0 bases and J dropped 0 bases, with 1 base sitting between them. Germline loops: CDR1 SGHNT, CDR2 YYREEE (reference sequence). The full variable domain, in which reference TRBV5-4 and TRBJ1-5 provide the parts outside the CDR3, is ETGVTQSPTHLIKTRGQQVTLRCSSQSGHNTVSWYQQALGQGPQFIFQYYREEENGRGNFPPRFSGLQFPNYSSELNVNALELDDSALYLCASSLDSNQPQHFGDGTRLSIL.

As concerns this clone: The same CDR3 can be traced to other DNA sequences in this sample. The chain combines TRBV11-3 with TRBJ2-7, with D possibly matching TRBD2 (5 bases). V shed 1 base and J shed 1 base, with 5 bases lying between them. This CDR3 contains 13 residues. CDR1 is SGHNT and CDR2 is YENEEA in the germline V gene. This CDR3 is CASSLGESYEQYF. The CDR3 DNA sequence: TGTGCCAGCAGCTTAGGGGAGTCCTACGAGCAGTACTTC.

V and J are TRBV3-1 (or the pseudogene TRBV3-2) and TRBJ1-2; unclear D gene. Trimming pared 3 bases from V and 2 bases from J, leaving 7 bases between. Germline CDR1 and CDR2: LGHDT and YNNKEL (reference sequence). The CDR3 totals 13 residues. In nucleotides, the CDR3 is TGTGCCAGCAGCCAGGGCAGGAACTATGGCTACACCTTC. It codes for CASSQGRNYGYTF.

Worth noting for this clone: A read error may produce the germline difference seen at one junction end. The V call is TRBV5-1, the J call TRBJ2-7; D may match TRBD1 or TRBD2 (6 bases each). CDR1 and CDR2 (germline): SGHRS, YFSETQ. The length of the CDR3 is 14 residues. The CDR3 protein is CPSSWGEPGAEQYF. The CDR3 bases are TGCCCCAGCAGCTGGGGGGAACCGGGGGCAGAGCAGTACTTC.

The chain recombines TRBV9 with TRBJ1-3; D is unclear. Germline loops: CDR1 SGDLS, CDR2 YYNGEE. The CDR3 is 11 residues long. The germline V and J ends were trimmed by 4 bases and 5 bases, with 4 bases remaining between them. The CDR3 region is CASSPRNTIYF. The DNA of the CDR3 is TGTGCCAGCAGCCCCCGAAACACCATATATTTT.

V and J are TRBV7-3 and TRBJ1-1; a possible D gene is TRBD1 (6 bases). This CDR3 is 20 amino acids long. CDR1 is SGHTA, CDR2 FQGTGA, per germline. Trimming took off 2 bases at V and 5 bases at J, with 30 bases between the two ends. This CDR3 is CASSLYPITPLRGVVTEAFF. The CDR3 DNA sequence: TGTGCCAGCAGCTTATATCCGATAACCCCACTCAGGGGAGTGGTTACTGAAGCTTTCTTT.